This T cell receptor (beta chain) appears in the sequencing data of a study of blood T cells in healthy people across ages. With a J-beta primer mix and a sample-barcoded 5' primer, a second PCR ran about 6 to 11 cycles. TCRdb reprocessed the 5' RACE reads with MiXCR, giving one entry per CDR3 protein. The sample includes more than 1,400,000 distinct CDR3 sequences, approximately 42% seen only once; the top ten take 7.9%. Germline loops: CDR1 KGHDR, CDR2 SFDVKD. The CDR3 extends over 12 amino acids. Trimming stripped 5 bases from V and 5 bases from J, with 8 bases between. The sample was blood. This clonotype was sampled from a woman aged 18-30 years in good health. The V gene is TRBV24-1, the J gene TRBJ2-5; the D is unclear. This chain's CDR3 is CATSGQSETQYF. Written as DNA, the CDR3 is TGTGCCACCAGTGGTCAGTCGGAGACCCAGTACTTC.